The clone carrying this T cell receptor (beta chain) was recorded many times. This sample is part of a study of T cells after yellow fever vaccination. This CDR3 has 16 residues. V lost 5 bases to trimming and J lost 3 bases, with 17 bases between them. Per the germline V gene, CDR1 is SGHVS and CDR2 is FNYEAQ. TCRdb reprocessed the 5' RACE reads via MiXCR and lists one record per CDR3 protein. Among 90,000 to 150,000 distinct CDR3 sequences, 7.2% were seen once, and the ten largest hold over 2.5%. The V call is TRBV7-6, the J call TRBJ2-1, with D possibly TRBD1 on 6 matching bases. This clonotype originated in a young man who received the YFV17D yellow fever vaccine. Material: CD4+ T cells sorted from PBMCs, obtained around 45 days after the first yellow fever vaccination. For the CDR3, the DNA is TGTGCCAGCAGCACGCGAGGGACAAGCTTCTACAATGAGCAGTTCTTC. Amino acid sequence: CASSTRGTSFYNEQFF.